What follows describes a single T cell receptor (beta chain). These data belong to a study of shared T cell receptors in the human thymus. The CDR3 is 16 residues long. Germline-derived CDR1 and CDR2 are LGHNA and YSLEER. The V end was cut by 2 bases, the J end by 7 bases, with 17 bases between. Clones were read by immunoSEQ multiplex PCR, and TCRdb kept only the in-frame ones, dropping some. The sample contains about 660,000 clones, about 90% of which appear only once. The sample was also reused in another study, on human thymus T cells. That work states: Resected material from corrective heart surgery provided the thymus tissue analysed.

The source material was thymocytes. The receptor was derived from a boy in the first two years of life with a congenital heart defect. The chain combines TRBV4-3 with TRBJ2-2, with D perhaps matching TRBD1 (5 bases). In DNA form, the CDR3 reads TGCGCCAGCAGCCAAAGTATAGGTCGGACATGCGGGGAGCTGTTTTTT. The encoded protein is CASSQSIGRTCGELFF.